A selection of T cell receptor beta chains follows, all from one sample in a study of blood T cell repertoires in COVID-19. Repertoires were generated with immunoSEQ multiplex PCR, while TCRdb's copy carries only in-frame clones and drops some. The sample holds 88,000 or so clones; about four fifths are singletons and the top ten take about 9%. The sequenced sample consisted of peripheral blood. These TCRs come from a human donor in a cohort sampled during active COVID-19. Each CDR3 is given with its conserved first and last residue. The order of the fields is J gene, V gene, CDR3 protein.

TRBJ2-7 TRBV5-1 CASSLGGYEQYF
TRBJ1-2 TRBV19 CASSSFGGQGPTRVSF
TRBJ1-6 TRBV3-1/TRBV3-2 CASSQSWGDSPLHF
TRBJ2-7 TRBV7-6 CASSHRGSSYEQYF
TRBJ1-4 TRBV19 CASTPPGNNEKLFF
TRBJ2-5 TRBV5-1 CASSASGTGDQETQYF
TRBJ1-6 TRBV7-9 CASSLQGGSPLHF
TRBJ2-5 TRBV7-2 CASSLGGGGVVGTQYF
TRBJ2-1 TRBV11-3 CASSQLAGSYNEQFF
TRBJ2-1 TRBV7-9 CASSPPGTSGILSSREQFF
TRBJ1-2 TRBV19 CASSDPGQGANGYTF
TRBJ1-5 TRBV4-1 CASSPVEYSNQPQHF
TRBJ1-1 TRBV2 CASSQRQENTEAFF
TRBJ1-3 TRBV7-9 CASFESSGNTIYF
TRBJ1-1 TRBV7-2 CASGLIGGATEAFF
TRBJ2-7 TRBV5-1 CASSLDRFPYEQYF
TRBJ2-3 TRBV5-4 CASSLPLQGAGTDTQYF
TRBJ2-1 TRBV27 CASSLGKRGLAGEEGEQFF
TRBJ1-5 TRBV19 CASGLGGNQPQHF
TRBJ1-4 TRBV7-2 CASSLVGQGLATNEKLFF
TRBJ2-1 TRBV19 CASRPQGLQSYNEQFF
TRBJ2-2 TRBV5-4 CASSPQGANTGELFF
TRBJ2-2 TRBV10-3 CAISGTSETGELFF
TRBJ1-1 TRBV28 CASSSYRGAGAFF
TRBJ2-3 TRBV24-1 CATSDVGTDTQYF
TRBJ2-2 TRBV29-1 CSVGIATTGELFF
TRBJ1-5 TRBV14 CASSRDPGQLRTYSNQPQHF
TRBJ1-1 TRBV2 CASSLQGVTEAFF
TRBJ2-3 TRBV18 CASSPPTGGTDTQYF
TRBJ1-1 TRBV29-1 CSVYRRNTEAFF